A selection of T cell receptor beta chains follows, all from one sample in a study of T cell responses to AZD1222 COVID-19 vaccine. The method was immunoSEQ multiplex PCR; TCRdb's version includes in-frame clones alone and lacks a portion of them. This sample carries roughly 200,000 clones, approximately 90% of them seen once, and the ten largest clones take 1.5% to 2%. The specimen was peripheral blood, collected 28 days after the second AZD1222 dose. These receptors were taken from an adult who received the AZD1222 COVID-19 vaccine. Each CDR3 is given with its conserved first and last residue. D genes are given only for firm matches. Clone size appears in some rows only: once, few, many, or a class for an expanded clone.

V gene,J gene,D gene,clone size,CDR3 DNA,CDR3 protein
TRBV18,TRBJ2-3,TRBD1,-,TGTGCCAGCTCACCGACAGGGGGCCAGGCAGATACGCAGTATTTT,CASSPTGGQADTQYF
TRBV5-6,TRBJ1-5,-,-,TGTGCCAGCAGCTTGGGTTCGACAGGAAGGGATCAGCCCCAGCATTTT,CASSLGSTGRDQPQHF
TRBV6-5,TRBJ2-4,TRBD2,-,TGTGCCAGCAATCTGATTGGCGGGGGGCTGGACATTCAGTACTTC,CASNLIGGGLDIQYF
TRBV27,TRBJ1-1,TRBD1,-,TGTGCCAGCAGTCCAAGACAGGGGATGTACACTGAAGCTTTCTTT,CASSPRQGMYTEAFF
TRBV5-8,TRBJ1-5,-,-,TGTGCCAGCAGCTATTGGAACGGTTATAGCAATCAGCCCCAGCATTTT,CASSYWNGYSNQPQHF
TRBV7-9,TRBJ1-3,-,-,TGTGCCAGCAGCTTAGTAGGACCCATTGGAAACACCATATATTTT,CASSLVGPIGNTIYF
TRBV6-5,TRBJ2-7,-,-,TGTGCCTCCCATTCAGGGGCCGAGCAGTACTTC,CASHSGAEQYF
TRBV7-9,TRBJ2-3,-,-,TGTGCCAGCAGCTTAGAAAGGACCCGGAGCACAGATACGCAGTATTTT,CASSLERTRSTDTQYF
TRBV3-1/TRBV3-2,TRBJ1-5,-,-,TGTGCCAGCAGCCAAGATGGGGGCAGGGGTGTGGGTCAGCCCCAGCATTTT,CASSQDGGRGVGQPQHF
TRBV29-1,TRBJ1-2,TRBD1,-,TGCAGCGTTGGCCAACCGGGACAGGGCTATGGCTACACCTTC,CSVGQPGQGYGYTF
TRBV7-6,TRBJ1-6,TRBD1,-,TGTGCCAGCAGCCGTCAATCGGACAGGGATAATTCACCCCTCCACTTT,CASSRQSDRDNSPLHF
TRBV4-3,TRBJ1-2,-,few,TGCGCCAGCAGCCAAGACACGGCGGGGGGCTACACCTTC,CASSQDTAGGYTF
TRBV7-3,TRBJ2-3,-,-,TGTGCCAGCAGCTTAAGGGGAGGTACGCAGTATTTT,CASSLRGGTQYF
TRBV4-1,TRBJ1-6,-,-,TGCGCCAGCAGCCAGCCTTCGAAGGAACGCGGTTCACCCCTCCACTTT,CASSQPSKERGSPLHF
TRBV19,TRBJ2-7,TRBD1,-,TGTGCCAGTAGTCCCTGGACAGGGAGCGAGCAGTACTTC,CASSPWTGSEQYF
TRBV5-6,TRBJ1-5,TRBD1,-,TGTGCCAGCAGCCGCGGGACAGGGGTGAGGCAGCCCCAGCATTTT,CASSRGTGVRQPQHF
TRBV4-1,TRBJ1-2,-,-,TGCGCCAGCAGCCACCCCGCAAAGTATGGCTACACCTTC,CASSHPAKYGYTF